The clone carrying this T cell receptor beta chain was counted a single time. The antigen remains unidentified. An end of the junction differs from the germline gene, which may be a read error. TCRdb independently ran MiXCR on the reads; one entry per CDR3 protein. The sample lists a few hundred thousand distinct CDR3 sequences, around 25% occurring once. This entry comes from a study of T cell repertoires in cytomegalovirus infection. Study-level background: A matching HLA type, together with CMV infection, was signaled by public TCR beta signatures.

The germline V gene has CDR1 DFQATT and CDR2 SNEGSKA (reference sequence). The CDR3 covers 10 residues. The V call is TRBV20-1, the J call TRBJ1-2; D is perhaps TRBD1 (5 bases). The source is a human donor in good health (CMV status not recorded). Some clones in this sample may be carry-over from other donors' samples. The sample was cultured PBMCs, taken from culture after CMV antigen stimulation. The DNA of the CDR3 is TGCAGTGCGAGAGGGCAGGGCAGCACCTTC. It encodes CSARGQGSTF.